This T cell receptor (beta chain) comes out of a study of blood T cell repertoires in COVID-19 (dated by TCRdb to the early 2020s). Turning to the overall study: Collaborator samples came from the United States, Italy and Spain and covered acute and convalescent phases of COVID-19. The samples were drawn from the first 160 participants of the ongoing ImmuneRACE study and from 1,254 subjects provided by 6 global collaborators. The repertoires were released in a freely available public database intended as a resource for research on the immune response to SARS-CoV-2. Nearly every sample came with metadata listing a de-identified subject ID, COVID-19 status, age in years and sex. Where HLA class I and class II types were available, the types were taken from metadata supplied by the sample provider, not from assay-based typing. Deeply sampled blood TCRbeta repertoires from subjects exposed to, actively infected with, or recovered from COVID-19 were included in the dataset. The prospective study material was composed of cDNA or gDNA derived from T cells, B-cell-depleted T cells, or PBMCs. Paper-wide results and their limitations: How much clinical and demographic metadata was included differed by source and by participant, and the metadata was provided uncurated.

TCRbeta CDR3 regions were amplified from genomic DNA by means of the immunoSEQ Assay, a bias-controlled multiplex PCR. On the authors' methods: The number of nucleated cells in each sample was estimated from the amplification of reference gene primers within the assay. To quantify the absolute abundance of each unique TCRbeta CDR3 rearrangement, sequence reads were collapsed and filtered. For each sample, productive Simpson clonality was calculated by taking the square root of Simpson's diversity index across productive rearrangements. TCRdb obtained this table from immuneACCESS and retained in-frame rearrangements with V and J assigned. These tables miss some clones; where compared with another copy, unresolved V genes account for less than half of the shortfall, and the remainder is unexplained. V and J calls and clone size are those listed in that table; D and trimming were worked out from the DNA. Across this sample there are 9,000 to 13,000 clones, with roughly nine tenths seen only once. In total, the top ten clones hold roughly 5.2% of the sample.

The junction shows trimming of 3 bases on V and 4 bases on J, and the gene matches do not reach 1 base of it. Spanning cysteine to phenylalanine, the CDR3 consists of 14 amino acids. Here the CDR3 DNA is all that survives: 42 bases in frame from base 1. Looking up the germline V gene yields CDR1 SGHRS and CDR2 YFSETQ. The collaborating institutions used their own protocols to collect whole blood in K2EDTA tubes. For TCRbeta analysis, collaborators shipped samples as frozen whole blood, isolated PBMCs, or DNA extracted from either of those sample types. In its sample, this clone was seen once. The antigen it recognizes is unknown. Base qualities are not provided; no much larger clone lies one nucleotide away.

This TCR came from a human donor in a cohort sampled during active COVID-19. Sequenced sample: peripheral blood. This sequence uses TRBV5-1 and TRBJ2-4; 10 central bases correspond to TRBD1. The CDR3 corresponds to CASSSGQGKNIQYF. The sequenced DNA: TGCGCCAGCAGCTCGGGACAGGGGAAAAACATTCAGTACTTC.